What follows are 13 T cell receptor beta chains derived from one specimen sequenced in a study of T-cell reconstitution after alpha-beta-depleted transplantation in children. Unique molecular identifiers were used to barcode this TCRbeta library. TCRdb ran MiXCR on the PCR reads and lists one entry per CDR3 protein. This sample has around 180,000 distinct CDR3 sequences, with approximately 10% found just once. Sample: PBMCs, taken before TCRalphabeta/CD19-depleted stem cell transplant. The origin of the receptors is a boy aged 2-9 years with acute myeloid leukemia, due to receive a stem cell transplant.

This clonotype was seen repeatedly, ten times or more. The chain links TRBV3-1 to TRBJ2-6; perhaps TRBD1 as D (5 bases). V was clipped by 4 bases and J by 5 bases, with 12 bases between them. CDR1 and CDR2 from the germline V gene are LGHDT and YNNKEL (reference sequence). The CDR3 sequence is 15 residues long. The CDR3, as DNA: TGTGCCAGCAGCCCCTCACCGGACAGGGCCAACGTCCTGACTTTC. Amino acid sequence: CASSPSPDRANVLTF.

This clonotype has a count of ten or more. The chain is built from TRBV20-1 and TRBJ1-2, with 12 bases lining up with TRBD1. V dropped 0 bases and J dropped 8; count of bases not matched to a gene: 4. The CDR3 covers 14 residues. The V gene's germline CDR1 is DFQATT and CDR2 SNEGSKA (reference sequence). CDR3 amino acids: CSARDLGTGGGYTF. CDR3 sequence (DNA): TGCAGTGCTAGAGATTTGGGGACAGGGGGCGGCTACACCTTC.

This clonotype has a count of ten or more. V and J are TRBV20-1 and TRBJ1-2; 8 bases map to TRBD1. V shed 5 bases, J shed 4 bases, and the junction held 6 bases outside the gene matches. The CDR3 is 13 amino acids. Germline V gene lookup returns CDR1 DFQATT and CDR2 SNEGSKA (reference sequence). The DNA for the CDR3 is TGCAGTGCTTCTCCAGGGGGCGGCTATGGCTACACCTTC. Its protein product is CSASPGGGYGYTF.

The genes are TRBV20-1 and TRBJ2-5, with no clear D. This CDR3 spans 16 amino acids. Trimming removed 0 bases from V and 4 bases from J, with 18 bases in between. Germline V gene lookup returns CDR1 DFQATT and CDR2 SNEGSKA (reference sequence). The CDR3 DNA is TGCAGTGCTAGAGATTGGAGCATGTTAGGCGGAGAGACCCAGTACTTC. It yields the protein CSARDWSMLGGETQYF.

The rearrangement links TRBV5-5 to TRBJ2-7, with D uncertain. The CDR3 length is 13 residues. With 0 bases removed from V and 2 bases from J, the gap between germline ends came to 6 bases. Germline CDR1 SGHKS, CDR2 YYEKEE (reference sequence). CDR3 sequence reads: CASSLEPAYEQYF. Written as DNA, the CDR3 is TGTGCCAGCAGCTTGGAGCCGGCCTACGAGCAGTACTTC.

On this clonotype itself: It may be a read error: a sequence one base away is much more abundant. This chain connects TRBV7-9 to TRBJ2-1; 7 bases agree with TRBD2. Trimming cost V 6 bases and J 5 bases; bases outside gene matches: 10. CDR1 is SEHNR and CDR2 is FQNEAQ in the germline V gene (reference sequence). The CDR3 sequence is 15 residues long. In DNA, the CDR3 is TGTGCCAGCAGATTATGGGGGAGGGCCAACAATGAGCAGTTCTTC. Its protein product is CASRLWGRANNEQFF.

This clonotype was found many times. The chain uses TRBV12-5 and TRBJ1-1; tentatively, D is TRBD1 (5 bases). From germline, CDR1 is LGHNT and CDR2 FRNRAP. The V and J ends lost 5 bases and 0 bases respectively, with 10 bases between them. This CDR3 is 14 amino acids long. The CDR3 reads CASGTQGLNTEAFF. CDR3 in DNA: TGTGCTAGTGGTACCCAGGGTCTGAACACTGAAGCTTTCTTT.

Details on this clonotype: A much larger clone is a single base away; this may be a read error. The CDR3 end shows no conserved phenylalanine or tryptophan, and so a read error is likely. This chain uses TRBV5-6 with TRBJ2-2; D gene ambiguous. Deletions cut 0 bases from V and 2 bases from J, with 5 bases between. Germline V lookup: CDR1 SGHDT, CDR2 YYEEEE. CDR3 length equals 14 residues. The CDR3 spells CASSLVRNTGELFS. The DNA of the CDR3 is TGTGCCAGCAGCTTGGTCCGAAACACCGGGGAGCTGTTTTCT.

This clonotype was picked up a small number of times. V gene TRBV7-9 combines with J gene TRBJ2-1, with 13 bases matching TRBD2. This CDR3 has 16 residues. With V trimmed by 5 bases and J by 2 bases, 3 bases remained unmatched. Germline V gene lookup returns CDR1 SEHNR and CDR2 FQNEAQ (reference sequence). CDR3 nucleotide sequence: TGTGCCAGCAGCCCACTAGCGGGAGGGGCCTACAATGAGCAGTTCTTC. Translation gives CASSPLAGGAYNEQFF.

This clonotype came up many times. J is TRBJ2-1 and V is TRBV29-1, with D possibly being TRBD1 (6 bases). Trimming shortened V by 8 bases and J by 8 bases, and 10 bases separated the two germline ends. CDR1 and CDR2 from the germline V gene are SQVTM and ANQGSEA. The CDR3 runs 10 residues. CDR3 DNA: TGCAGCATCAGGGGCGATGAGCAGTTCTTC. Translating it yields CSIRGDEQFF.

This clonotype was counted ten times or more. The V and J genes are TRBV14 and TRBJ2-5; the D gene is possibly TRBD2 (6 bases). Germline CDR1 and CDR2: SGHDN and FVKESK. The CDR3 has 13 amino acids. V lost 2 bases and J lost 4, with 8 bases in between. CDR3 sequence: CASSQRERETQYF. The CDR3 coding sequence is TGTGCCAGCAGCCAACGGGAGCGAGAGACCCAGTACTTC.

The sample holds many counts of this clonotype. V is TRBV28 and J is TRBJ1-2, with TRBD1 identical over 8 bases. Trimming cost V 7 bases and J 2 bases; bases outside gene matches: 9. CDR1 MDHEN and CDR2 SYDVKM come from the germline V gene. This CDR3 region has 15 residues. The CDR3 is CASIPDRESNYGYTF. DNA of the CDR3: TGTGCCAGCATCCCGGACAGGGAATCAAACTATGGCTACACCTTC.

This clonotype was seen many times. The rearrangement joins TRBV5-1 to TRBJ1-1; maybe TRBD1 (5 bases). Germline CDR1 is SGHRS and CDR2 is YFSETQ. The V end was cut by 4 bases, the J end by 4 bases, with 8 bases between. This CDR3 spans 12 amino acids. For the CDR3, the DNA is TGCGCCAGCAGCCCGGGGACCACTGAAGCTTTCTTT. As protein: CASSPGTTEAFF.